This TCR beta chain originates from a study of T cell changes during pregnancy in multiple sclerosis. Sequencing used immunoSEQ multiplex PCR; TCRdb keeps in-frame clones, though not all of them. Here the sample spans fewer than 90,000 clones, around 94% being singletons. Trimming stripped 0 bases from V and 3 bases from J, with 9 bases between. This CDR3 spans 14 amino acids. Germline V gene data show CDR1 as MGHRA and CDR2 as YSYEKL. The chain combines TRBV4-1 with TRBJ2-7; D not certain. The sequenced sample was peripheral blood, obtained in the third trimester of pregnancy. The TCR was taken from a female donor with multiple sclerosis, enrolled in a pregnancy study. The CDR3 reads CASSQDSQVYEQYF. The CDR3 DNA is TGCGCCAGCAGCCAAGATTCCCAGGTCTACGAGCAGTACTTC.